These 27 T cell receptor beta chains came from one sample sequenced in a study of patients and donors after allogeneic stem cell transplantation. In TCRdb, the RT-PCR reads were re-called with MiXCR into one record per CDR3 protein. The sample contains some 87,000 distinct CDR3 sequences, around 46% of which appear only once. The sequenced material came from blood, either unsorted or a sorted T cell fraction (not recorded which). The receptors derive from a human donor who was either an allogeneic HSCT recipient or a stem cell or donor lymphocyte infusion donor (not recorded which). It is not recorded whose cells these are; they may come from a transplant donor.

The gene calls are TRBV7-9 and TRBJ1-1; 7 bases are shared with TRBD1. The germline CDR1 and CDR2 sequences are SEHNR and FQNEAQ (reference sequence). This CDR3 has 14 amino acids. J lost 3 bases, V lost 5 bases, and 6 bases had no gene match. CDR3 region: CASSAVQGDTEAFF. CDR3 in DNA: TGTGCCAGCAGCGCTGTCCAGGGGGACACTGAAGCTTTCTTT. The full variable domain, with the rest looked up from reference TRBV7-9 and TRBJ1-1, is DTGVSQNPRHKITKRGQNVTFRCDPISEHNRLYWYRQTLGQGPEFLTYFQNEAQLEKSRLLSDRFSAERPKGSFSTLEIQRTEQGDSAMYLCASSAVQGDTEAFFGQGTRLTVV.

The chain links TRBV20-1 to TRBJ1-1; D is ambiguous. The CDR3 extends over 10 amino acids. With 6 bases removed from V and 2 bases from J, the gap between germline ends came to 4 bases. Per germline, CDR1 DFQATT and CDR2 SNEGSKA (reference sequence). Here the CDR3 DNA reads TGCAGTGCGCGTAACACTGAAGCTTTCTTT. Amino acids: CSARNTEAFF.

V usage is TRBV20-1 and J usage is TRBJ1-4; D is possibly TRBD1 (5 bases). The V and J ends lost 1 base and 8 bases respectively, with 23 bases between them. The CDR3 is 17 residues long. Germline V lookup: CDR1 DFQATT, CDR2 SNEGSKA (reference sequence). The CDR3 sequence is CSARVWGRDRGGEKLFF. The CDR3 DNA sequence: TGCAGTGCTAGAGTGTGGGGGAGGGATAGGGGCGGCGAAAAACTGTTTTTT.

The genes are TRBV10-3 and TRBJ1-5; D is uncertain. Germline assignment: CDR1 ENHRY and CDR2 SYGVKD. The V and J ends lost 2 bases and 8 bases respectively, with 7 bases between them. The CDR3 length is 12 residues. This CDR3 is CAISEPGEPQHF. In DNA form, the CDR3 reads TGTGCCATCAGTGAGCCCGGGGAGCCCCAGCATTTT.

The DNA for the CDR3 is TGTGCCAGCAGTTTACAGACAGACAATCAGCCCCAGCATTTT. Residues: CASSLQTDNQPQHF. V and J are TRBV12-3 or TRBV12-4 and TRBJ1-5, with TRBD1 as a possible D gene (5 bases). The CDR3 totals 14 residues. V dropped 2 bases and J dropped 3 bases, with 8 bases sitting between them.

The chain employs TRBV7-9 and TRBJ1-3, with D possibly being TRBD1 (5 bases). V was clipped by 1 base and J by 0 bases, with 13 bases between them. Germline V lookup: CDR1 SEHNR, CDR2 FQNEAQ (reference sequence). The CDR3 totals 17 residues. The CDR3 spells CASSLVLRQGSGNTIYF. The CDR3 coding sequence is TGTGCCAGCAGCTTAGTGTTGCGGCAGGGCTCTGGAAACACCATATATTTT.

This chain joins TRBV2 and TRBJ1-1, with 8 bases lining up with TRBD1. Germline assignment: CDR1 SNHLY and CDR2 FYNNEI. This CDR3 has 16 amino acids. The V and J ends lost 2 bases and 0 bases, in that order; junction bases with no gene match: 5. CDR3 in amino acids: CASSERQGAMNTEAFF. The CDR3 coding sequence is TGTGCCAGCAGTGAACGGCAGGGGGCTATGAACACTGAAGCTTTCTTT.

CDR3 sequence reads: CASSFQVAEAFF. CDR3 coding DNA: TGTGCCAGCAGTTTCCAGGTTGCTGAAGCTTTCTTT. The gene calls are TRBV12-3 or TRBV12-4 and TRBJ1-1; no firm D call. Trimming stripped 3 bases from V and 6 bases from J, with 8 bases between. The CDR3 extends over 12 amino acids.

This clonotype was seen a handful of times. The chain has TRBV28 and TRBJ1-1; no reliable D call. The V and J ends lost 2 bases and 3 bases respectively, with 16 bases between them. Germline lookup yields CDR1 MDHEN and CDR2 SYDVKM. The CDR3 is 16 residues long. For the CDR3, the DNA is TGTGCCAGCAGTTTAAGGTCGAGTTCACATTACACTGAAGCTTTCTTT. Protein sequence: CASSLRSSSHYTEAFF.

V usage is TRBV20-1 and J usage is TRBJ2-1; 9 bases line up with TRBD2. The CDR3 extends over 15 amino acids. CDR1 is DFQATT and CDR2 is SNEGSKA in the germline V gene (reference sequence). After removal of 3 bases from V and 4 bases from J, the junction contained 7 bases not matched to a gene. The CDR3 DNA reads TGCAGTGCTAGGAAGCGGGAGGAGTGGTACAATGAGCAGTTCTTC. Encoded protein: CSARKREEWYNEQFF.

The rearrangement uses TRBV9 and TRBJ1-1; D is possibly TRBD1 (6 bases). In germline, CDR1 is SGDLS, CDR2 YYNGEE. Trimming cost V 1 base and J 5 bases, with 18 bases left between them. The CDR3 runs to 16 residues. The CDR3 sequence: CASSVSFMRGDTEAFF. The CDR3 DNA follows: TGTGCCAGCAGCGTAAGTTTCATGAGGGGGGATACTGAAGCTTTCTTT.

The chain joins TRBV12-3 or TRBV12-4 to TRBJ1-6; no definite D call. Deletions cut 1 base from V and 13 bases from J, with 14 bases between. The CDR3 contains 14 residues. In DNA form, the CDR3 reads TGTGCCAGCAGTTTAGGACAAAGGGAGTCGCCCCTCCACTTT. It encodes CASSLGQRESPLHF.

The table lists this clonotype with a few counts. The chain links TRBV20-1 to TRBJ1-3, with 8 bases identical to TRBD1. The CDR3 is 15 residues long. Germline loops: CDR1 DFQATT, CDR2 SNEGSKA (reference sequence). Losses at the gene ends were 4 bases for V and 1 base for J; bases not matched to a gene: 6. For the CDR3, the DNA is TGCAGTGCTAATCCCGGGACAGGTTCTGGAAACACCATATATTTT. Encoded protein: CSANPGTGSGNTIYF.

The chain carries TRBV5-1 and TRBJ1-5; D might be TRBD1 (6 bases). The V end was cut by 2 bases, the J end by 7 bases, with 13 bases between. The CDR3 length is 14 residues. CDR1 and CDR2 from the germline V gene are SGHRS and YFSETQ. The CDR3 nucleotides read TGCGCCAGCAGCTTACAGGGACCGGGGCAGCCCCAGCATTTT. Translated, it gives CASSLQGPGQPQHF.

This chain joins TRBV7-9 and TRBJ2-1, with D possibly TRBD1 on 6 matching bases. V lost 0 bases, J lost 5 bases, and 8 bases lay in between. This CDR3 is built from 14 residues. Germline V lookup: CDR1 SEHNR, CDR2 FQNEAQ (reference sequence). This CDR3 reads CASSLADSNNEQFF. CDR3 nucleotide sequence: TGTGCCAGCAGCTTAGCGGACAGTAACAATGAGCAGTTCTTC.

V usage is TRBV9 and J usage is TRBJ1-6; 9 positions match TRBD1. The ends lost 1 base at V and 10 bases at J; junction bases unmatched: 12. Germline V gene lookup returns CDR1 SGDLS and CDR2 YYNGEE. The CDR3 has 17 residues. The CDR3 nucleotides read TGTGCCAGCAGCGTAACCCCGCCCGGGACAGGGCACTCACCCCTCCACTTT. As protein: CASSVTPPGTGHSPLHF.

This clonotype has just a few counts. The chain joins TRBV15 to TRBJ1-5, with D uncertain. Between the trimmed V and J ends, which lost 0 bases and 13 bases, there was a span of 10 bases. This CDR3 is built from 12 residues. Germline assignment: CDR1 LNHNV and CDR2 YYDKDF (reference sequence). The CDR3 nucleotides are TGTGCCACCAGCAGAGATTTAGGCGCTCAGCATTTT. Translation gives CATSRDLGAQHF.

The CDR3 nucleotides are TGTGCCACCAGCAGAGTAACGGGTACTGAAGCTTTCTTT. Translation: CATSRVTGTEAFF. The chain joins TRBV15 to TRBJ1-1; D not certain. The ends were cut back, 1 base at V and 5 bases at J, with 8 bases in the middle. CDR3 length: 13 residues. From germline, CDR1 is LNHNV and CDR2 YYDKDF (reference sequence).

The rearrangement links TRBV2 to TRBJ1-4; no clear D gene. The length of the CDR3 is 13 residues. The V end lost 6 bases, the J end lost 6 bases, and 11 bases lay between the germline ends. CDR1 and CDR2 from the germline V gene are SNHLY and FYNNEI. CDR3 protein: CASRFSDDEKLFF. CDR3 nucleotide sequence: TGTGCCAGCAGATTCAGTGACGATGAAAAACTGTTTTTT.

The CDR3 coding sequence is TGCGCCAGCAGCAATAATACCGGGACCAGCACGAATACGCAGTATTTT. Residues: CASSNNTGTSTNTQYF. This chain connects TRBV5-1 to TRBJ2-3; D might be TRBD1 or TRBD2, each matching 5 bases. There are 16 residues in the CDR3. CDR1 and CDR2 from the germline V gene are SGHRS and YFSETQ. Trimming removed 4 bases from V and 7 bases from J, with 22 bases in between.

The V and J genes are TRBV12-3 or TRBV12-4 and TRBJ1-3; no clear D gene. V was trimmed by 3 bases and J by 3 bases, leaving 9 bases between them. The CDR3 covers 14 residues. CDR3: CASSFRSDGNTIYF. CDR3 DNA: TGTGCCAGCAGTTTTCGGTCAGATGGAAACACCATATATTTT.

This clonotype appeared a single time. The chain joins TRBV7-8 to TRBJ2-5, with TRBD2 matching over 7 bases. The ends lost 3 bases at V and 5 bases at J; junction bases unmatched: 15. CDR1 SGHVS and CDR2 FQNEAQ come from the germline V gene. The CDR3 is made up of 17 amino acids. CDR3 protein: CASSFMGFGGRVETQYF. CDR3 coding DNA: TGTGCCAGCAGCTTTATGGGATTTGGCGGGAGAGTGGAGACCCAGTACTTC.

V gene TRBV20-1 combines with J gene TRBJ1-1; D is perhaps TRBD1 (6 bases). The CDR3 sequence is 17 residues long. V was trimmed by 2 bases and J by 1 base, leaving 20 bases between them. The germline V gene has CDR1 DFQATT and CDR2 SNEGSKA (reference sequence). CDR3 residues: CSARSPGTQLWNTEAFF. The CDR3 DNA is TGCAGTGCTAGATCCCCCGGGACACAACTTTGGAACACTGAAGCTTTCTTT.

The CDR3 loop is CSATTSGRDTQYF. CDR3 nucleotide sequence: TGCAGCGCTACGACTAGCGGGAGAGATACGCAGTATTTT. V gene TRBV29-1 combines with J gene TRBJ2-3; 12 nucleotides align to TRBD2. The CDR3 spans 13 residues. Germline CDR1 SQVTM, CDR2 ANQGSEA. The junction had 4 bases not matched to a gene; V was cut back by 7 bases and J by 5 bases.

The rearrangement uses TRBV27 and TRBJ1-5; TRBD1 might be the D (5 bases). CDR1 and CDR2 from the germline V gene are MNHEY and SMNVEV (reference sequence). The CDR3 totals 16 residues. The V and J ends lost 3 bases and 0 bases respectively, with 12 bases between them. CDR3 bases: TGTGCCAGCAGTTTTAGAGGGGAATTTAGCAATCAGCCCCAGCATTTT. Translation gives CASSFRGEFSNQPQHF.

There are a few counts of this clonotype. The CDR3: CASSWGKGPTEAFF. Written as DNA, the CDR3 is TGTGCCAGCAGCTGGGGGAAGGGCCCCACTGAAGCTTTCTTT. The chain has TRBV9 and TRBJ1-1, with D possibly matching TRBD1 (5 bases). Germline V CDR1 and CDR2: SGDLS, YYNGEE. This CDR3 is 14 amino acids long. V was clipped by 4 bases and J by 4 bases, with 14 bases between them.

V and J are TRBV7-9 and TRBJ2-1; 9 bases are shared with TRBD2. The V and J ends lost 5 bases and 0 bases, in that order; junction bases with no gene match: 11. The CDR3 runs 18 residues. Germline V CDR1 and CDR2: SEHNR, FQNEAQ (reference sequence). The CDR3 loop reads CASSPRRTSDSSYNEQFF. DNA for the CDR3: TGTGCCAGCAGCCCCCGAAGGACTAGCGATAGCTCCTACAATGAGCAGTTCTTC. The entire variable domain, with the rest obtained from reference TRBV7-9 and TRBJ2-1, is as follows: DTGVSQNPRHKITKRGQNVTFRCDPISEHNRLYWYRQTLGQGPEFLTYFQNEAQLEKSRLLSDRFSAERPKGSFSTLEIQRTEQGDSAMYLCASSPRRTSDSSYNEQFFGPGTRLTVL.